This T cell receptor beta chain comes out of a study of T-cell memory formation after mild COVID-19. Study in general: Across donors, TCR clusters were largely donor specific. Study-wide points: Day 15 to 85 contractors were CD4/CD8 balanced; later expanders leaned CD4+. Of the contracting clones, CD4+ ones lay mainly in CM and EM, and CD8+ ones in EMRA.

On this clonotype: The antigen remains undetermined.

5'RACE with constant-segment primers yielded barcoded, UMI-tagged TCR alpha and TCR beta cDNA libraries. Via MiXCR, TCRdb re-called the 5' RACE reads, giving one row per CDR3 protein. The sample yields approximately 390,000 distinct CDR3 sequences, more than 15% seen once. Trimming pared 2 bases from V and 5 bases from J, leaving 7 bases between. This CDR3 has 13 residues. Germline V gene lookup returns CDR1 MNHEY and CDR2 SVGEGT. The chain uses TRBV6-2 or TRBV6-3 and TRBJ1-5; D possibly corresponds to TRBD1 (5 bases). The sample comprised PBMCs or a T cell subset sorted from them (not recorded which). The receptor was derived from a man aged 18 to 35 who had mild COVID-19 (a few samples of this study predate the infection). Cell type and time point are not known. The CDR3 loop is CASSYRGYQPQHF. Here the CDR3 DNA reads TGTGCCAGCAGTTACCGGGGGTATCAGCCCCAGCATTTT.